Each of the 23 T cell receptor beta chains below was sequenced from the same sample in a study of read filtering for tumor transcriptome and immune sequencing. Molecular barcoded adaptors covering alpha/delta and beta/gamma chains were used on roughly 400 ng RNA. TCRdb independently ran MiXCR on the reads; one entry per CDR3 protein. The sample yields 75,000 to 95,000 distinct CDR3 sequences, roughly 21% seen once. The material sequenced was a population of CD138-negative cells sorted from bone marrow. Receptors originate from a donor at least 40 years old with multiple myeloma.

This clonotype has ten or more counts. The V gene is TRBV6-5, the J gene TRBJ2-7; 9 bases match TRBD2. V gave up 6 bases and J gave up 2 bases; unmatched junction bases: 14. The CDR3 is 17 residues long. Germline V gene lookup returns CDR1 MNHEY and CDR2 SVGAGI. CDR3 sequence reads: CASSSDGPGLAAYEQYF. The CDR3 nucleotides read TGTGCCAGCAGCTCCGATGGACCGGGACTAGCCGCCTACGAGCAGTACTTC.

The chain employs TRBV7-8 and TRBJ1-2; D is possibly TRBD1 (6 bases). Trimming took off 5 bases at V and 3 bases at J, with 16 bases between the two ends. Germline CDR1 reads SGHVS; CDR2 reads FQNEAQ. The CDR3 runs 15 residues. The CDR3 here is CASSPSSGGDYGYTF. CDR3 DNA: TGTGCCAGCAGCCCATCGTCGGGGGGCGACTATGGCTACACCTTC.

This clonotype has more than one count but fewer than ten. A much larger clone is a single base away; this may be a read error. The rearrangement uses TRBV28 and TRBJ2-5; 8 positions match TRBD2. The CDR3 runs 15 residues. Germline assignment: CDR1 MDHEN and CDR2 SYDVKM. CDR3 bases: TGTGCCAGCAGTTTCGGAGCGGGGGCCCAAGTGACCCAGTACTTC. It is translated as CASSFGAGAQVTQYF.

Only one count was recorded for this clonotype. One end of the junction fails to match germline, which may point to a read error. This chain links TRBV6-2 or TRBV6-3 with TRBJ2-1; D possibly corresponds to TRBD2 (6 bases). Germline CDR1 is MNHEY and CDR2 is SVGEGT. CDR3 size: 15 residues. DNA of the CDR3: TGTGCCAGCAGTTACTCGGAACTAGCAGGGTATGAGCAGTTCTTT. Its protein is CASSYSELAGYEQFF.

Only a few counts were recorded for this clonotype. This clone may be a read error of a much larger clone one base away. V is TRBV3-1 and J is TRBJ2-7, with D uncertain. This CDR3 has 14 residues. The germline gives CDR1 LGHDT, CDR2 YNNKEL (reference sequence). DNA of the CDR3: TGTGCCGGCAGTCGGACGGACGGCTCCTACGAGCAGTACTTC. It encodes CAGSRTDGSYEQYF.

This clonotype was seen more than once but under ten times. The chain uses TRBV29-1 and TRBJ1-2; D is unresolved. V gave up 7 bases and J gave up 6 bases, with 12 bases separating them. Per germline, CDR1 SQVTM and CDR2 ANQGSEA. The CDR3 has 11 amino acids. The CDR3 bases are TGCAGCGCGGGTCAAGTGGATGGCTACACCTTC. Protein product: CSAGQVDGYTF. Variable domain in full (rest from reference TRBV29-1 and TRBJ1-2): SAVISQKPSRDICQRGTSLTIQCQVDSQVTMMFWYRQQPGQSLTLIATANQGSEATYESGFVIDKFPISRPNLTFSTLTVSNMSPEDSSIYLCSAGQVDGYTFGSGTRLTVV.

This clonotype showed up many times. The chain uses TRBV7-2 and TRBJ2-7; 7 nucleotides align to TRBD1. J was trimmed by 4 bases and V by 0 bases; bases with no gene match: 3. This CDR3 spans 14 amino acids. Germline CDR1 is SGHTA and CDR2 is FQGNSA. Here the CDR3 reads CASSLAGQQYEQYF. The CDR3 DNA follows: TGTGCCAGCAGCTTAGCGGGACAGCAATACGAGCAGTACTTC.

Many counts were recorded for this clonotype. The J gene is TRBJ1-1, the V gene TRBV12-3 or TRBV12-4; TRBD1 matches 7 bases. Losses at the gene ends were 6 bases for V and 4 bases for J; bases not matched to a gene: 5. The length of the CDR3 is 13 residues. The CDR3 loop reads CASSRDRATEAFF. In DNA form, the CDR3 reads TGTGCCAGCAGCAGAGACAGGGCCACTGAAGCTTTCTTT.

As to this clonotype: A clone one base away is much larger, so this may be a read error. The rearrangement joins TRBV9 to TRBJ2-3; 8 bases match TRBD2. Germline V gene lookup returns CDR1 SGDLS and CDR2 YYNGEE. The CDR3 is 14 residues long. The CDR3: CASGVTSGGDTQYF. CDR3 nucleotide sequence: TGTGCCAGCGGCGTAACTAGCGGAGGGGATACGCAGTATTTT.

This clonotype was counted between two and nine times. This chain joins TRBV2 and TRBJ1-5; the D gene is possibly TRBD1 (5 bases). Germline-derived CDR1 and CDR2 are SNHLY and FYNNEI. The CDR3 is 12 amino acids. V shed 8 bases and J shed 4 bases, with 9 bases lying between them. The CDR3 sequence: CASAGSNQPQHF. Here the CDR3 DNA reads TGTGCCAGCGCAGGGTCTAATCAGCCCCAGCATTTT.

Points on this clonotype: A much bigger clone sits one base away, suggesting this may be a read error. Here the CDR3 omits its conserved ending phenylalanine or tryptophan, so a read error is the likely source. This chain links TRBV6-1 with TRBJ2-7; D is uncertain. The germline V and J ends were trimmed by 7 bases and 7 bases, with 11 bases remaining between them. The CDR3 contains 11 residues. CDR1 MNHNS and CDR2 SASEGT come from the germline V gene. In DNA, the CDR3 is TGTGCCAGCATTTGGCTAGGGGAGCAGTACTTA. As protein: CASIWLGEQYL.

Details on this clonotype: A much larger clone lies one base from this, so it may be a read error. The chain has TRBV20-1 and TRBJ2-1; 8 bases are shared with TRBD1. The length of the CDR3 is 13 residues. CDR1 is DFQATT and CDR2 is SNEGSKA in the germline V gene (reference sequence). As DNA, the CDR3 is TGCAGTGTTTGGACAGGGTCCTACAATGAGCAGCTCTTC. Translation gives CSVWTGSYNEQLF.

V is TRBV11-2 and J is TRBJ1-2, with D hard to call. This CDR3 has 16 residues. Germline V gene data show CDR1 as SGHAT and CDR2 as FQNNGV. Trimming removed 0 bases at V and 3 bases at J, with 14 bases between. CDR3 DNA: TGTGCCAGCAGCTTAGAGGACGGACGGTCGTACTATGGCTACACCTTC. Its protein is CASSLEDGRSYYGYTF.

This clonotype has a count of ten or more. As DNA, the CDR3 is TGTGCCAGCAGCGTAGATCCAGGGGGTAGCTATGGCTACACCTTC. It is translated as CASSVDPGGSYGYTF. The chain combines TRBV9 with TRBJ1-2, with TRBD1 matching over 7 bases. Germline values: CDR1 SGDLS, CDR2 YYNGEE. The junction had 6 bases not matched to a gene; V was cut back by 0 bases and J by 4 bases. This CDR3 is built from 15 residues.

This clonotype was detected ten times or more. V usage is TRBV29-1 and J usage is TRBJ1-4; TRBD1 matches 7 bases. The CDR3 is 12 amino acids. The germline V gene encodes CDR1 SQVTM and CDR2 ANQGSEA. The J segment lost 13 bases and the V segment lost 5 bases, leaving 10 bases of the junction unmatched. CDR3 loop: CSVSTGSIGLFF. The CDR3 nucleotides read TGCAGCGTTTCGACAGGGAGCATTGGACTGTTTTTT.

This clonotype appeared a few times. Relative to the germline gene, one junction end is altered; a read error may explain this. The rearrangement uses TRBV11-2 and TRBJ2-2; D might be TRBD1 or TRBD2, each matching 5 bases. The CDR3 sequence is 18 residues long. Germline CDR1 reads SGHAT; CDR2 reads FQNNGV. The CDR3 coding sequence is TGTGCCGGCAGCTCGCCGCGCCGGGGCAAAACGAACACCGGGGAGCTGTTTTTT. Its translation is CAGSSPRRGKTNTGELFF.

Points on this clonotype: Given a much more abundant clone one base away, this may be a read error. The chain carries TRBV5-1 and TRBJ2-3; TRBD1 is a possible D gene (6 bases). Germline values: CDR1 SGHRS, CDR2 YFSETQ. There are 16 residues in the CDR3. V was trimmed by 5 bases and J by 3 bases, leaving 19 bases between them. The CDR3 sequence: CASRKGKQGDTDTQYF. The CDR3 bases are TGCGCCAGCAGAAAAGGAAAACAGGGAGATACAGATACGCAGTATTTT.

This clonotype was observed many times. The chain links TRBV6-2 or TRBV6-3 to TRBJ1-1; D remains unclear. Trimming took off 6 bases at V and 0 bases at J, with 20 bases between the two ends. This CDR3 comprises 17 residues. The germline V gene has CDR1 MNHEY and CDR2 SVGEGT. CDR3 DNA: TGTGCCAGCAGCCCATCTTCGTTTATAGGGATGAACACTGAAGCTTTCTTT. Translation gives CASSPSSFIGMNTEAFF.

This clonotype showed up many times. The CDR3 nucleotides are TGTGCCATCAGTGAAACAGGGATGACTGGGGCCAACGTCCTGACTTTC. The encoded protein is CAISETGMTGANVLTF. The chain recombines TRBV10-3 with TRBJ2-6; TRBD1 is a possible D gene (6 bases). The CDR3 is 16 amino acids. V was clipped by 3 bases and J by 2 bases, with 11 bases between them. Germline CDR1 reads ENHRY; CDR2 reads SYGVKD.

This clonotype appeared many times. The chain uses TRBV7-6 and TRBJ1-4, with D possibly TRBD1 on 5 matching bases. The germline CDR1 and CDR2 sequences are SGHVS and FNYEAQ. The CDR3 sequence is 13 residues long. Trimming cost V 3 bases and J 3 bases, with 5 bases left between them. The CDR3 bases are TGTGCCAGCAGCTTGGGACCTAATGAAAAACTGTTTTTT. Amino acid sequence: CASSLGPNEKLFF.

This clonotype was observed once. The chain recombines TRBV3-1 with TRBJ2-1; a possible D gene is TRBD2 (7 bases). V was cut by 6 bases and J by 6 bases, with 21 bases left in between. The CDR3 loop spans 16 amino acids. Germline values: CDR1 LGHDT, CDR2 YNNKEL (reference sequence). CDR3 bases: TGTGCCAGCAGTCAAAGGGGGGGGAGGAGCTGCAATGAGCAGTTCTTC. It yields the protein CASSQRGGRSCNEQFF.

This clonotype was detected only a few times. The CDR3 loop is CASSDGGLTQYF. The CDR3, as DNA: TGTGCCAGCAGTGACGGGGGCTTAACCCAGTACTTC. This chain connects TRBV12-3 or TRBV12-4 to TRBJ2-5; D may match TRBD1 or TRBD2 (6 bases each). This CDR3 is 12 amino acids long. Trimming cost V 5 bases and J 8 bases, with 12 bases left between them.

There are a few counts of this clonotype. With a much larger clone just one base away, this may be a read error. The chain links TRBV5-1 to TRBJ1-5; no clear D. This CDR3 has 14 residues. The V gene lost 6 bases and the J gene lost 4 bases, with 14 bases spanning the gap. Germline V gene data show CDR1 as SGHRS and CDR2 as YFSETQ. CDR3: CASNRAEENQPQHF. DNA for the CDR3: TGCGCCAGCAACCGGGCCGAAGAAAATCAGCCCCAGCATTTT.